These T cell receptor beta chains were read from a single sample in a study of blood T cell repertoires in COVID-19. The table came from immunoSEQ multiplex PCR; TCRdb's copy has only in-frame clones and leaves some out. The profile covers 540,000 or so clones, with around 90% appearing a single time and roughly 7.4% taken by the ten largest. What was sequenced was peripheral blood. The receptors here all came from a woman aged 45-60 years with COVID-19, enrolled during active disease. The CDR3 runs from the conserved cysteine through the conserved F or W. Fields, in order: D gene, J gene, V gene, clone size, CDR3 protein, CDR3 DNA. D genes are given only for firm matches. Not every row has a clone size; where given, it reads once, few, many or a size class.

D: -; J: TRBJ1-1; V: TRBV5-4; size: -; CDR3: CASSLYMNTEAFF; DNA: TGTGCCAGCAGCCTATATATGAACACTGAAGCTTTCTTT
D: TRBD1; J: TRBJ1-5; V: TRBV4-1; size: -; CDR3: CASSRQGTGDQPQHF; DNA: TGCGCCAGCAGCCGTCAAGGGACAGGAGATCAGCCCCAGCATTTT
D: TRBD1; J: TRBJ2-3; V: TRBV25-1; size: -; CDR3: CASTPIGGFTDTQYF; DNA: TGTGCCAGCACCCCTATAGGGGGCTTCACAGATACGCAGTATTTT
D: TRBD1; J: TRBJ1-1; V: TRBV3-1/TRBV3-2; size: -; CDR3: CASSQGTGGREAFF; DNA: TGTGCCAGCAGCCAAGGGACAGGGGGACGGGAAGCTTTCTTT
D: -; J: TRBJ1-1; V: TRBV2; size: -; CDR3: CASSDTGRGEAFF; DNA: TGTGCCAGCAGTGACACAGGGAGGGGTGAAGCTTTCTTT
D: TRBD1; J: TRBJ2-1; V: TRBV9; size: -; CDR3: CASSIRQGSYNEQFF; DNA: TGTGCCAGCAGCATTCGACAGGGCTCCTACAATGAGCAGTTCTTC
D: -; J: TRBJ2-2; V: TRBV4-1; size: -; CDR3: CASSNHRDRIGELFF; DNA: TGCGCCAGCAGTAACCACAGGGATCGGATCGGGGAGCTGTTTTTT
D: -; J: TRBJ1-5; V: TRBV7-8; size: -; CDR3: CASSLDRPDQPQHF; DNA: TGTGCCAGCAGCTTAGACAGGCCCGATCAGCCCCAGCATTTT
D: -; J: TRBJ1-2; V: TRBV2; size: few; CDR3: CASSSGQRTNYGYTF; DNA: TGTGCCAGCAGCTCAGGACAGCGTACTAACTATGGCTACACCTTC
D: TRBD1; J: TRBJ1-2; V: TRBV27; size: once; CDR3: CASSFSTGDYGYTF; DNA: TGTGCCAGCAGTTTTTCGACAGGGGACTATGGCTACACCTTC
D: TRBD1; J: TRBJ1-5; V: TRBV6-2/TRBV6-3; size: -; CDR3: CASSMGTGGFNQPQHF; DNA: TGTGCCAGCAGTATGGGGACAGGGGGTTTTAATCAGCCCCAGCATTTT
D: -; J: TRBJ1-2; V: TRBV9; size: once; CDR3: CASSVGEGHYGYTF; DNA: TGTGCCAGCAGCGTAGGAGAGGGCCACTATGGCTACACCTTC
D: -; J: TRBJ1-5; V: TRBV30; size: -; CDR3: CAWTSDSGNQPQHF; DNA: TGTGCCTGGACTTCAGACTCCGGCAATCAGCCCCAGCATTTT
D: -; J: TRBJ2-7; V: TRBV3-1/TRBV3-2; size: -; CDR3: CASSQGSPSRGEQYF; DNA: TGTGCCAGCAGCCAAGGTTCCCCGTCTAGGGGCGAGCAGTACTTC
D: TRBD1; J: TRBJ2-1; V: TRBV10-3; size: -; CDR3: CAISEGTGESYNEQFF; DNA: TGTGCCATCAGTGAGGGGACAGGGGAATCTTACAATGAGCAGTTCTTC
D: -; J: TRBJ2-6; V: TRBV5-6; size: -; CDR3: CASSDQVANVLTF; DNA: TGTGCCAGCAGCGATCAGGTCGCCAACGTCCTGACTTTC
D: -; J: TRBJ1-4; V: TRBV6-5; size: -; CDR3: CASSYSGLDNEKLFF; DNA: TGTGCCAGCAGTTACTCCGGACTTGATAATGAAAAACTGTTTTTT